The 3 T cell receptor beta chains in this list originate from one sample, sequenced in a study of T cell repertoires in cytomegalovirus infection. One entry per CDR3 protein results from TCRdb running MiXCR on the reads. The data contain hundreds of thousands of distinct CDR3 sequences, approximately 29% of them singletons. What these receptors recognize is not known. The sequenced sample was cultured CD8+ T cells from PBMCs, obtained from culture after CMV antigen stimulation. These receptors were obtained from a human donor in good health (CMV status not recorded). Some clones in this sample may be carry-over from other donors' samples.

This clonotype was observed a handful of times. The chain couples TRBV7-6 to TRBJ2-1, with no clear D. The CDR3 is 16 amino acids. V was clipped by 5 bases and J by 0 bases, with 14 bases between them. Germline lookup yields CDR1 SGHVS and CDR2 FNYEAQ. In DNA, the CDR3 is TGTGCCAGCAGCCCCTTGGGCCTTCTCTCCTACAATGAGCAGTTCTTC. Its translation is CASSPLGLLSYNEQFF. Full variable domain (remainder filled in from reference TRBV7-6 and TRBJ2-1): GAGVSQSPRYKVTKRGQDVALRCDPISGHVSLYWYRQALGQGPEFLTYFNYEAQQDKSGLPNDRFSAERPEGSISTLTIQRTEQRDSAMYRCASSPLGLLSYNEQFFGPGTRLTVL.

The chain joins TRBV20-1 to TRBJ2-1; D is unresolved. V lost 1 base and J 3 bases, leaving 7 bases between the germline ends. Germline V gene data show CDR1 as DFQATT and CDR2 as SNEGSKA (reference sequence). The CDR3 spans 13 residues. This chain's CDR3 is CSARVASYNEQFF. The CDR3, as DNA: TGCAGTGCTAGAGTGGCTAGCTACAATGAGCAGTTCTTC.

The rearrangement links TRBV20-1 to TRBJ2-3; 10 bases are shared with TRBD2. The CDR3 is 17 residues long. Germline V gives CDR1 DFQATT, CDR2 SNEGSKA (reference sequence). The J segment lost 2 bases and the V segment lost 0 bases, leaving 8 bases of the junction unmatched. The CDR3 region has the DNA TGCAGTGCTAGAGAGACGTGGACTAGCGGCAACACAGATACGCAGTATTTT. This gives the protein CSARETWTSGNTDTQYF.